Listed here are 9 T cell receptor beta chains from one sample, sequenced in a study of beta chain features in type 1 diabetes. Investigators reverse transcribed all isolated RNA, so they sequenced expressed TCRB transcripts. Clones were sequenced by immunoSEQ multiplex PCR, and TCRdb holds only the in-frame ones, with some missing. The sample has 200,000 to 250,000 clones, approximately 11% seen once. The sample taken for sequencing was central memory CD4+ T cells from blood. These receptor sequences come from a young man in good health.

The rearrangement links TRBV30 to TRBJ2-5; D gene ambiguous. The CDR3 has 15 residues. Trimming left V 2 bases short and J 0 bases short, with 13 bases between. Germline lookup yields CDR1 GTSNPN and CDR2 SVGIG (reference sequence). CDR3 nucleotide sequence: TGTGCCTGGAGTTCACCTCTAAATTACCAAGAGACCCAGTACTTC. Its protein product is CAWSSPLNYQETQYF.

This clone was seen at least ten times. Here the CDR3 reads CASTDETLAKNIQYF. CDR3 nucleotides: TGTGCCAGCACAGACGAAACCTTAGCCAAAAACATTCAGTACTTC. J is TRBJ2-4 and V is TRBV6-6; D not certain. Deletions cut 7 bases from V and 0 bases from J, with 13 bases between. The CDR3 spans 15 residues. Per the germline V gene, CDR1 is MNHNY and CDR2 is SVGAGI (reference sequence).

This clone has just a few counts. This chain connects TRBV9 to TRBJ2-7, with 12 bases that match TRBD2. Germline trimming cut 5 bases from V and 4 bases from J; bases unmatched to any gene: 4. CDR1 and CDR2 (germline): SGDLS, YYNGEE. The CDR3 consists of 14 residues. The CDR3 loop reads CASSRGTSGYEQYF. The CDR3 DNA follows: TGTGCCAGCAGTCGGGGGACTAGCGGGTACGAGCAGTACTTC.

The V call is TRBV18, the J call TRBJ1-1; TRBD1 matches at 7 bases. The CDR3 is 14 residues long. Germline CDR1 KGHSH, CDR2 LQKENI. The junction had 6 bases not matched to a gene; V was cut back by 3 bases and J by 5 bases. As DNA, the CDR3 is TGTGCCAGCTCACCTGGACAGGTGCGGACTGAAGCTTTCTTT. Its protein product is CASSPGQVRTEAFF.

The chain employs TRBV7-6 and TRBJ2-7, with a possible D match to TRBD1 (5 bases). V lost 1 base and J 6 bases, leaving 19 bases between the germline ends. The length of the CDR3 is 16 residues. Germline lookup yields CDR1 SGHVS and CDR2 FNYEAQ. CDR3 region: CASSLEGGTSQGEQYF. Written as DNA, the CDR3 is TGTGCCAGCAGCTTAGAAGGCGGAACCTCCCAGGGCGAGCAGTACTTC. Based on the CDR3 plus reference TRBV7-6 and TRBJ2-7, the full variable domain is GAGVSQSPRYKVTKRGQDVALRCDPISGHVSLYWYRQALGQGPEFLTYFNYEAQQDKSGLPNDRFSAERPEGSISTLTIQRTEQRDSAMYRCASSLEGGTSQGEQYFGPGTRLTVT.

The chain is built from TRBV7-3 and TRBJ2-3; D might be TRBD1 (6 bases). The CDR3 length is 12 residues. Germline CDR1 reads SGHTA; CDR2 reads FQGTGA. Trimming shortened V by 8 bases and J by 4 bases, and 10 bases separated the two germline ends. CDR3 sequence: CASASGADTQYF. CDR3 sequence (DNA): TGTGCCAGCGCGTCAGGGGCAGATACGCAGTATTTT.

The chain recombines TRBV5-4 with TRBJ2-7; D is unclear. The CDR3 is 14 residues long. The germline V gene has CDR1 SGHNT and CDR2 YYREEE (reference sequence). V dropped 4 bases and J dropped 7 bases, with 18 bases sitting between them. CDR3 region: CASSMDQSAIEQYF. The CDR3 region has the DNA TGTGCCAGCAGCATGGACCAGTCTGCGATTGAGCAGTACTTC. The full variable domain, with the rest looked up from reference TRBV5-4 and TRBJ2-7, is ETGVTQSPTHLIKTRGQQVTLRCSSQSGHNTVSWYQQALGQGPQFIFQYYREEENGRGNFPPRFSGLQFPNYSSELNVNALELDDSALYLCASSMDQSAIEQYFGPGTRLTVT.

This clone appeared a few times. The chain is built from TRBV19 and TRBJ2-7; D not certain. Trimming left V 1 base short and J 5 bases short, with 15 bases between. Germline V gives CDR1 LNHDA, CDR2 SQIVND (reference sequence). CDR3 length: 15 amino acids. CDR3 protein: CASSIGGSRIHEQYF. DNA of the CDR3: TGTGCCAGTAGTATAGGCGGATCCCGTATCCACGAGCAGTACTTC.

The CDR3: CASSQSVVGLNTGELFF. Written as DNA, the CDR3 is TGCGCCAGCAGTCAATCGGTGGTAGGGTTGAACACCGGGGAGCTGTTTTTT. The gene calls are TRBV23-1 and TRBJ2-2; no clear D gene. TRBV23-1 is designated an ORF whose function remains uncertain. V was pared by 0 bases and J by 1 base, with 12 bases between. The CDR3 runs to 17 residues.